This T cell receptor (beta chain) is from a study of blood T cell repertoires in COVID-19. Across the study: PBMCs, B-cell-depleted T cells, or T cells were the source of the cDNA or gDNA that made up the material.

The repertoire was sequenced with immunoSEQ multiplex PCR; TCRdb's copy has only in-frame clones and lacks some. This sample carries about 140,000 clones, almost 80% of them seen once, and the ten largest clones take less than 3%. CDR3 length: 16 residues. Germline V CDR1 and CDR2: KGHSH, LQKENI. The V gene end was trimmed by 3 bases and the J gene end by 1 base; junction bases not matched to a gene: 4. Researchers sorted participants into cohorts using their self-reported clinical history. Symptom resolution, clearance, or two negative PCRs marked donors in Cohort 3 as recovered. Input material: PBMCs or T cells enriched from blood (not recorded which). The TCR was taken from a woman between 45 and 65 years old who had recovered from COVID-19. The chain is built from TRBV18 and TRBJ2-2, with 8 bases lining up with TRBD1. The CDR3 loop is CASSPQGQGNTGELFF. DNA of the CDR3: TGTGCCAGCTCACCTCAAGGACAGGGGAACACCGGGGAGCTGTTTTTT.